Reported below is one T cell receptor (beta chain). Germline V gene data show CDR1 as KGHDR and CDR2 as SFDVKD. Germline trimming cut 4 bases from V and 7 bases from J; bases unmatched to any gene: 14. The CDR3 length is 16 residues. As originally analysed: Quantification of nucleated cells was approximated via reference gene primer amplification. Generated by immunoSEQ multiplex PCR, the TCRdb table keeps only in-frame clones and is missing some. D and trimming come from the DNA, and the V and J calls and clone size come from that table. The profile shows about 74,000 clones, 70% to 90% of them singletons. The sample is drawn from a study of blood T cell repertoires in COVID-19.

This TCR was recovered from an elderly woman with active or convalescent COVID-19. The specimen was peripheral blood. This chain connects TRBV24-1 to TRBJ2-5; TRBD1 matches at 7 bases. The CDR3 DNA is TGTGCCACCAGTGACCCTCGGACAGGCGGCAAGGGGACCCAGTACTTC. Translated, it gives CATSDPRTGGKGTQYF.